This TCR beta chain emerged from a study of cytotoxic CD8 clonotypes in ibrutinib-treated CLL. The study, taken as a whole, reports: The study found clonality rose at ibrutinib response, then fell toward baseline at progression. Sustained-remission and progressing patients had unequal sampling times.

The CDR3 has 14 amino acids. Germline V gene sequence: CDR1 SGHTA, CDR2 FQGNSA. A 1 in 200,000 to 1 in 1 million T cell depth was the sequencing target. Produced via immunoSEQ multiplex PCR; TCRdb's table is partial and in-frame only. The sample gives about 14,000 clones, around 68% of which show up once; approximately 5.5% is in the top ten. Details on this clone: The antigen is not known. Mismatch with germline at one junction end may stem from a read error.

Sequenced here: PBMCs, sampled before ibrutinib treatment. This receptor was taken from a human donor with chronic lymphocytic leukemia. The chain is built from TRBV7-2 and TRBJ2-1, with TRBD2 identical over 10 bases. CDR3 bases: TGTGCCAGCAGCCTAGCGGGAGCATGGAATGAGCAGTTCTTC. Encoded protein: CASSLAGAWNEQFF.